Listed below are T cell receptor beta chains from one sample, sequenced in a study of cytomegalovirus exposure and HLA in healthy donors. Only in-frame clones appear in the TCRdb table, and some are missing; sequencing was by immunoSEQ multiplex PCR. The sample lists over 130,000 clones; 80% were seen once. Source material: PBMCs. These receptor sequences come from a man aged 50 to 60 in good health and CMV-seronegative. Each CDR3 is given with its conserved first and last residue. Fields, in order: D gene, J gene, V gene, clone size, CDR3 DNA, CDR3 protein. The D gene is left open where the match is weak. Size tells how often a clone was seen (once, few, many) or the class of an expanded clone, and some rows leave it out.

D gene: -; J gene: TRBJ2-3; V gene: TRBV5-1; clone size: -; CDR3 DNA: TGCGCCAGCAGCTCGGTGGGAGCGGGCACAGATACGCAGTATTTT; CDR3 protein: CASSSVGAGTDTQYF
D gene: -; J gene: TRBJ1-2; V gene: TRBV4-1; clone size: few; CDR3 DNA: TGCGCCAGCAGCCACGGGAACTATGGCTACACCTTC; CDR3 protein: CASSHGNYGYTF
D gene: -; J gene: TRBJ2-3; V gene: TRBV7-2; clone size: few; CDR3 DNA: TGTGCCAGCAGCTTACGCAGGGGTGGCACAGATACGCAGTATTTT; CDR3 protein: CASSLRRGGTDTQYF
D gene: -; J gene: TRBJ2-3; V gene: TRBV7-9; clone size: once; CDR3 DNA: TGTGCCAGCAGAGGCCAGGCCACAGATACGCAGTATTTT; CDR3 protein: CASRGQATDTQYF
D gene: -; J gene: TRBJ1-5; V gene: TRBV7-8; clone size: -; CDR3 DNA: TGTGCCAGCAGCTTAGTCGCGGGTAGCGGCAATCAGCCCCAGCATTTT; CDR3 protein: CASSLVAGSGNQPQHF
D gene: TRBD1; J gene: TRBJ2-7; V gene: TRBV5-6; clone size: -; CDR3 DNA: TGTGCCAGCAGCGTGGGACAGGGGTTAGGCACCGAGCAGTACTTC; CDR3 protein: CASSVGQGLGTEQYF
D gene: -; J gene: TRBJ2-5; V gene: TRBV6-1; clone size: -; CDR3 DNA: TGTGCCAGCAGTGAGGGGGGGGGCAGTTCGGGGAGTGGGACCCAGTACTTC; CDR3 protein: CASSEGGGSSGSGTQYF
D gene: -; J gene: TRBJ1-2; V gene: TRBV6-5; clone size: -; CDR3 DNA: TGTGCCAGCAGTTACTCGTCTGGGGGCTCTAACTATGGCTACACCTTC; CDR3 protein: CASSYSSGGSNYGYTF
D gene: -; J gene: TRBJ2-5; V gene: TRBV5-5; clone size: -; CDR3 DNA: TGTGCCAGCAGCTTGTGGGGGCTCGAGAAGACCCAGTACTTC; CDR3 protein: CASSLWGLEKTQYF
D gene: TRBD1; J gene: TRBJ2-7; V gene: TRBV7-9; clone size: -; CDR3 DNA: TGTGCCAGCAGCCCGAGCACAGGGGCCATCTACGAGCAGTACTTC; CDR3 protein: CASSPSTGAIYEQYF
D gene: TRBD1; J gene: TRBJ1-4; V gene: TRBV7-9; clone size: -; CDR3 DNA: TGTGCCAGCACCTGGGACAGGGTCAATAATGAAAAACTGTTTTTT; CDR3 protein: CASTWDRVNNEKLFF
D gene: -; J gene: TRBJ1-2; V gene: TRBV6-1; clone size: -; CDR3 DNA: TGTGCCAGCAGGGACGGAGGCCCCCCTAACTATGGCTACACCTTC; CDR3 protein: CASRDGGPPNYGYTF
D gene: TRBD2; J gene: TRBJ2-7; V gene: TRBV29-1; clone size: -; CDR3 DNA: TGCAGCGTTGGACTAGCGGGGACGAGCTCCTACGAGCAGTACTTC; CDR3 protein: CSVGLAGTSSYEQYF
D gene: TRBD1; J gene: TRBJ1-3; V gene: TRBV30; clone size: -; CDR3 DNA: TGTGCCTGGAGTGTTTTTGGCAGGGGGGAAAACACCATATATTTT; CDR3 protein: CAWSVFGRGENTIYF
D gene: -; J gene: TRBJ1-5; V gene: TRBV28; clone size: -; CDR3 DNA: TGTGCCAGCAGTTTTAGCGCCCGGGGGAATCAGCCCCAGCATTTT; CDR3 protein: CASSFSARGNQPQHF
D gene: TRBD1; J gene: TRBJ1-1; V gene: TRBV5-1; clone size: -; CDR3 DNA: TGCGCCAGCAGTTCAGACCGACAGGGGAGGAACACTGAAGCTTTCTTT; CDR3 protein: CASSSDRQGRNTEAFF
D gene: TRBD1; J gene: TRBJ1-5; V gene: TRBV19; clone size: -; CDR3 DNA: TGTGCCAGTAGTATGTCGGGCGGGGACAGGGGGAGCAATCAGCCCCAGCATTTT; CDR3 protein: CASSMSGGDRGSNQPQHF
D gene: TRBD1; J gene: TRBJ2-3; V gene: TRBV4-2; clone size: -; CDR3 DNA: TGTGCCAGCAGCCCCCGGACAGGGCAAATAGGAGATACGCAGTATTTT; CDR3 protein: CASSPRTGQIGDTQYF
D gene: TRBD1; J gene: TRBJ1-2; V gene: TRBV2; clone size: few; CDR3 DNA: TGTGCCAGCAGGGAGACAGGGCCGTTAGGTGGCTACACCTTC; CDR3 protein: CASRETGPLGGYTF
D gene: TRBD1; J gene: TRBJ2-1; V gene: TRBV14; clone size: -; CDR3 DNA: TGTGCCAGCAGCCGCTTGGGACAGGGGGCCAATGAGCAGTTCTTC; CDR3 protein: CASSRLGQGANEQFF
D gene: TRBD2; J gene: TRBJ2-5; V gene: TRBV5-1; clone size: -; CDR3 DNA: TGCGCCAGCAGCCCTCGGGGGGGCGAAGAGACCCAGTACTTC; CDR3 protein: CASSPRGGEETQYF
D gene: -; J gene: TRBJ2-7; V gene: TRBV7-9; clone size: -; CDR3 DNA: TGTGCCAGCAGCTTGAGTAACGAGCAGTACTTC; CDR3 protein: CASSLSNEQYF
D gene: -; J gene: TRBJ2-1; V gene: TRBV5-1; clone size: -; CDR3 DNA: TGCGCCAGCAGCTCCAACCCACTCCCCAGGGGTGGAAATGAGCAGTTCTTC; CDR3 protein: CASSSNPLPRGGNEQFF
D gene: -; J gene: TRBJ1-1; V gene: TRBV27; clone size: few; CDR3 DNA: TGTGCCAGCAGTTTGGTGGCTACGACATTGAACACTGAAGCTTTCTTT; CDR3 protein: CASSLVATTLNTEAFF
D gene: -; J gene: TRBJ1-2; V gene: TRBV28; clone size: -; CDR3 DNA: TGTGCCAGCAGTTTAGGGCAGAACTATGGCTACACCTTC; CDR3 protein: CASSLGQNYGYTF
D gene: -; J gene: TRBJ2-7; V gene: TRBV7-6; clone size: -; CDR3 DNA: TGTGCCAGCAGCACCCGAGGAGCCTACGAGCAGTACTTC; CDR3 protein: CASSTRGAYEQYF
D gene: TRBD1; J gene: TRBJ2-1; V gene: TRBV5-1; clone size: -; CDR3 DNA: TGCGCCAGCACCAGATCCGGGACAGATACCTACAATGAGCAGTTCTTC; CDR3 protein: CASTRSGTDTYNEQFF
D gene: -; J gene: TRBJ1-2; V gene: TRBV11-3; clone size: once; CDR3 DNA: TGTGCCAGCAGCCAGGGAACCAATGGCTACACCTTC; CDR3 protein: CASSQGTNGYTF
D gene: TRBD1; J gene: TRBJ2-7; V gene: TRBV6-5; clone size: -; CDR3 DNA: TGTGCCAGGATGAAGATGGACAGGTCTCGAGAGCAGTACTTC; CDR3 protein: CARMKMDRSREQYF
D gene: -; J gene: TRBJ2-3; V gene: TRBV29-1; clone size: -; CDR3 DNA: TGCAGCGGCCTGGGACTGCGGGGATTATCAGATACGCAGTATTTT; CDR3 protein: CSGLGLRGLSDTQYF
D gene: TRBD1; J gene: TRBJ1-6; V gene: TRBV9; clone size: -; CDR3 DNA: TGTGCCAGCAGCCCGCGACAGGGTGGTTCGGATTCACCCCTCCACTTT; CDR3 protein: CASSPRQGGSDSPLHF
D gene: -; J gene: TRBJ1-2; V gene: TRBV4-2; clone size: -; CDR3 DNA: TGTGCCAGCAGCCCCCAAGGGGAGGAAGGCTACACCTTC; CDR3 protein: CASSPQGEEGYTF
D gene: TRBD2; J gene: TRBJ2-1; V gene: TRBV7-9; clone size: -; CDR3 DNA: TGTGCCAGCAGCCGCGGGGGATACAATGAGCAGTTCTTC; CDR3 protein: CASSRGGYNEQFF
D gene: TRBD1; J gene: TRBJ2-7; V gene: TRBV23-1; clone size: -; CDR3 DNA: TGCGCCAGCAGTCTCCGGGACAGGGTAACCTACGAGCAGTACTTC; CDR3 protein: CASSLRDRVTYEQYF
D gene: -; J gene: TRBJ2-1; V gene: TRBV5-1; clone size: -; CDR3 DNA: TGCGCCAGCACGGCGGGCAGCTCCTACAATGAGCAGTTCTTC; CDR3 protein: CASTAGSSYNEQFF
D gene: -; J gene: TRBJ2-3; V gene: TRBV10-1; clone size: -; CDR3 DNA: TGCGCCAGCAGTGAGTCGAACACAGATCCTAGCACAGATACGCAGTATTTT; CDR3 protein: CASSESNTDPSTDTQYF
D gene: -; J gene: TRBJ2-5; V gene: TRBV7-9; clone size: -; CDR3 DNA: TGTGCCAGCAGCTTAGTTGCAGGGTTGGTGGAGACCCAGTACTTC; CDR3 protein: CASSLVAGLVETQYF
D gene: TRBD1; J gene: TRBJ1-5; V gene: TRBV4-2; clone size: -; CDR3 DNA: TGTGCCAGCAGCCAAGATCGACAGGGCTATCAGCCCCAGCATTTT; CDR3 protein: CASSQDRQGYQPQHF
D gene: -; J gene: TRBJ1-2; V gene: TRBV5-1; clone size: -; CDR3 DNA: TGCGCCAGCAGCTTGAGTCAGGGTTCATATGGCTACACCTTC; CDR3 protein: CASSLSQGSYGYTF
D gene: TRBD1; J gene: TRBJ2-1; V gene: TRBV10-3; clone size: -; CDR3 DNA: TGTGCCATCAATGGGACAGGGGTGGATGAGCAGTTCTTC; CDR3 protein: CAINGTGVDEQFF
D gene: TRBD2; J gene: TRBJ2-1; V gene: TRBV5-4; clone size: -; CDR3 DNA: TGTGCCAGCAGCTTGGCTAGCGGGGTTGTTGAGCAGTTCTTC; CDR3 protein: CASSLASGVVEQFF
D gene: -; J gene: TRBJ2-2; V gene: TRBV9; clone size: -; CDR3 DNA: TGTGCCAGCAGCCGACTGGCCGGGGAGCTGTTTTTT; CDR3 protein: CASSRLAGELFF
D gene: TRBD1; J gene: TRBJ2-6; V gene: TRBV7-9; clone size: -; CDR3 DNA: TGTGCCAGCAGCCTAGGGACAGGGGCAGCCTCTGGGGCCAACGTCCTGACTTTC; CDR3 protein: CASSLGTGAASGANVLTF
D gene: TRBD1; J gene: TRBJ2-7; V gene: TRBV29-1; clone size: -; CDR3 DNA: TGCAGCGTTGCAGGACAGGGGGCATTAGAGCAGTACTTC; CDR3 protein: CSVAGQGALEQYF
D gene: -; J gene: TRBJ1-2; V gene: TRBV11-2; clone size: -; CDR3 DNA: TGTGCCAGCAGCACCCCACTTGGAGGAAACTATGGCTACACCTTC; CDR3 protein: CASSTPLGGNYGYTF